This note documents a single T cell receptor (beta chain) sequence. A library of TCRbeta sequences, prepared with unique molecular identifiers, was generated. TCRdb processed the PCR reads anew with MiXCR; each CDR3 protein has one entry. In the table there are 530,000 or so distinct CDR3 sequences, 25% to 30% of which are singletons. V shed 4 bases and J shed 0 bases, with 11 bases lying between them. CDR3 size: 15 residues. CDR1 and CDR2 from the germline V gene are SGHRS and YFSETQ. These data belong to a study of T-cell reconstitution after alpha-beta-depleted transplantation in children. The chain uses TRBV5-1 and TRBJ2-1; D gene unclear. Here the sequenced sample was PBMCs, taken before TCRalphabeta/CD19-depleted stem cell transplant. This sequence was found in a boy in the first two years of life with Wiskott-Aldrich syndrome, due to receive a stem cell transplant. This CDR3 reads CASSPRPGSYNEQFF. Written as DNA, the CDR3 is TGCGCCAGCAGCCCGAGGCCAGGCTCCTACAATGAGCAGTTCTTC.